The next 16 T cell receptor beta chains were all read from a single sample in a study of patients and donors after allogeneic stem cell transplantation. TCRdb re-called the RT-PCR reads through MiXCR, storing one row per CDR3 protein. The sample lists 920,000 or so distinct CDR3 sequences; 18% were seen once. Sequenced: blood, either unsorted or a sorted T cell fraction (not recorded which). These receptors all stem from a human donor who was either an allogeneic HSCT recipient or a stem cell or donor lymphocyte infusion donor (not recorded which). It is not recorded whose cells these are; they may come from a transplant donor.

In its sample, this clonotype was seen a few times. This rearrangement joins TRBV6-5 to TRBJ1-1, with unresolved D. Germline V gene data show CDR1 as MNHEY and CDR2 as SVGAGI. Trimming shortened V by 4 bases and J by 8 bases, and 14 bases separated the two germline ends. This CDR3 is 13 amino acids long. The CDR3 here is CASSFTDGSEAFF. DNA for the CDR3: TGTGCCAGCAGTTTCACGGACGGGTCGGAAGCTTTCTTT.

The chain links TRBV20-1 to TRBJ2-1; perhaps D is TRBD1 or TRBD2 (5 bases each). CDR1 is DFQATT, CDR2 SNEGSKA, per germline (reference sequence). This CDR3 spans 14 amino acids. V shed 5 bases and J shed 0 bases, with 11 bases lying between them. DNA for the CDR3: TGCAGTGCTGGGGGAGCAGGCTCCTACAATGAGCAGTTCTTC. It specifies CSAGGAGSYNEQFF.

This chain uses TRBV4-2 with TRBJ1-5, with TRBD1 matching 7 bases. Germline V gene lookup returns CDR1 LGHNA and CDR2 YNFKEQ. The CDR3 has 17 amino acids. Trimming cost V 1 base and J 6 bases; bases outside gene matches: 12. The CDR3 DNA follows: TGTGCCAGCAGCCAAGGCCAAGACAGGGCCCATGGTCAGCCCCAGCATTTT. Translating gives CASSQGQDRAHGQPQHF.

This clonotype has more than one count but fewer than ten. The chain has TRBV12-3 or TRBV12-4 and TRBJ2-5; D is perhaps TRBD1 (6 bases). This CDR3 region has 17 residues. With 0 bases removed from V and 4 bases from J, the gap between germline ends came to 18 bases. In DNA, the CDR3 is TGTGCCAGCAGTTTAGCCGGACAGAGAAGAGGTCCAGAGACCCAGTACTTC. It codes for CASSLAGQRRGPETQYF.

The chain recombines TRBV9 with TRBJ2-5, with a weak D call TRBD1 (5 bases). This CDR3 is 15 amino acids long. V was pared by 4 bases and J by 4 bases, with 17 bases between. Germline CDR1 is SGDLS and CDR2 is YYNGEE. The CDR3 nucleotides read TGTGCCAGCAGCCCTGACAGTCACCTTGCAGAGACCCAGTACTTC. Translated, it gives CASSPDSHLAETQYF.

This rearrangement joins TRBV9 to TRBJ2-1; TRBD2 matches 8 bases. Germline V gene data show CDR1 as SGDLS and CDR2 as YYNGEE. After removal of 0 bases from V and 0 bases from J, the junction contained 2 bases not matched to a gene. The CDR3 covers 16 residues. For the CDR3, the DNA is TGTGCCAGCAGCGTAGTCGGGGGGGCCTCCTACAATGAGCAGTTCTTC. Its translation is CASSVVGGASYNEQFF. Together with reference TRBV9 and TRBJ2-1, the CDR3 gives the full variable domain: DSGVTQTPKHLITATGQRVTLRCSPRSGDLSVYWYQQSLDQGLQFLIQYYNGEERAKGNILERFSAQQFPDLHSELNLSSLELGDSALYFCASSVVGGASYNEQFFGPGTRLTVL.

In this sample, this clonotype turned up a few times. The V and J genes are TRBV12-3 or TRBV12-4 and TRBJ2-2, with 7 bases that match TRBD1. This CDR3 has 15 amino acids. V shed 4 bases and J 3 bases; nucleotides not matched to a gene: 5. The CDR3: CASSSGGTYTGELFF. DNA of the CDR3: TGTGCCAGCAGTTCAGGGGGTACTTACACCGGGGAGCTGTTTTTT.

This clonotype was counted between two and nine times. The gene calls are TRBV29-1 and TRBJ2-7; TRBD2 agrees at 13 bases. The CDR3 spans 13 residues. Trimming took 6 bases from V and 5 from J; bases not matched to a gene: 4. Germline lookup yields CDR1 SQVTM and CDR2 ANQGSEA. This CDR3 reads CSVKGLAGHEQYF. The CDR3 bases are TGCAGCGTCAAGGGACTAGCGGGGCACGAGCAGTACTTC.

This clonotype came up a few times. This sequence joins TRBV9 and TRBJ1-1; D gene unclear. Germline CDR1 SGDLS, CDR2 YYNGEE. With 0 bases removed from V and 4 bases from J, the gap between germline ends came to 10 bases. The CDR3 loop spans 14 amino acids. CDR3 protein: CASSVEGSPTEAFF. In DNA, the CDR3 is TGTGCCAGCAGCGTAGAAGGTTCTCCCACTGAAGCTTTCTTT. Using reference TRBV9 and TRBJ1-1 for the parts outside the CDR3, the full variable domain is DSGVTQTPKHLITATGQRVTLRCSPRSGDLSVYWYQQSLDQGLQFLIQYYNGEERAKGNILERFSAQQFPDLHSELNLSSLELGDSALYFCASSVEGSPTEAFFGQGTRLTVV.

This clonotype has ten or more counts. The chain employs TRBV12-3 or TRBV12-4 and TRBJ1-2; a possible D gene is TRBD1 (6 bases). V lost 5 bases and J lost 3, with 16 bases in between. This CDR3 has 15 amino acids. The CDR3 protein is CASSNSGGGHYGYTF. The CDR3 DNA reads as TGTGCCAGCAGTAATAGTGGAGGGGGGCACTATGGCTACACCTTC.

The rearrangement joins TRBV5-1 to TRBJ2-3, with a possible D match to TRBD2 (5 bases). The V gene's germline CDR1 is SGHRS and CDR2 YFSETQ. V lost 4 bases to trimming and J lost 0 bases, with 12 bases between them. CDR3 size: 15 residues. The CDR3 bases are TGCGCCAGCAGCCTCGGGGATTTTAGCACAGATACGCAGTATTTT. Its translation: CASSLGDFSTDTQYF.

This clonotype showed up many times. The chain has TRBV20-1 and TRBJ2-5; 7 nucleotides line up with TRBD1. Trimming cost V 3 bases and J 5 bases; bases outside gene matches: 0. The length of the CDR3 is 11 residues. Per germline, CDR1 DFQATT and CDR2 SNEGSKA (reference sequence). The CDR3 DNA follows: TGCAGTGCTAGGACAGGGGAGACCCAGTACTTC. This encodes CSARTGETQYF.

This chain joins TRBV4-3 and TRBJ2-1; 8 positions match TRBD2. Trimming took 4 bases from V and 2 from J; bases not matched to a gene: 4. Germline loops: CDR1 LGHNA, CDR2 YSLEER. The CDR3 length is 15 residues. CDR3 loop: CASSRTSSPYNEQFF. CDR3 DNA sequence: TGCGCCAGCAGCCGGACTAGCTCCCCCTACAATGAGCAGTTCTTC.

CDR3 in amino acids: CASSFGLAPNEQFF. CDR3 nucleotides: TGTGCCAGCAGCTTTGGACTCGCTCCCAATGAGCAGTTCTTC. This rearrangement joins TRBV7-2 to TRBJ2-1, with D perhaps TRBD2 (5 bases). Germline V gives CDR1 SGHTA, CDR2 FQGNSA. Between the trimmed V and J ends, which lost 3 bases and 6 bases, there was a span of 12 bases. This CDR3 spans 14 amino acids.

V is TRBV15 and J is TRBJ1-5, with D uncertain. Germline CDR1 reads LNHNV; CDR2 reads YYDKDF (reference sequence). Trimming pared 1 base from V and 2 bases from J, leaving 9 bases between. The CDR3 is 15 residues long. The CDR3 region has the DNA TGTGCCACCAGCAGAGGATTAGGCGGCAATCAGCCCCAGCATTTT. Translation gives CATSRGLGGNQPQHF.

This clonotype appeared once. The chain combines TRBV2 with TRBJ1-5; D call uncertain. The CDR3 is made up of 13 amino acids. With 2 bases removed from V and 3 bases from J, the gap between germline ends came to 5 bases. CDR1 is SNHLY and CDR2 is FYNNEI in the germline V gene. The CDR3 coding sequence is TGTGCCAGCAGTGAACAGGACAATCAGCCCCAGCATTTT. It specifies CASSEQDNQPQHF.